The rows below give T cell receptor beta chains drawn from one sample of a study of cytomegalovirus exposure and HLA in healthy donors. The assay was immunoSEQ multiplex PCR, and TCRdb's table has in-frame clones only and misses some. The table records approximately 160,000 clones, around 80% of them present only once. Sequencing was performed on PBMCs. The receptors stem from a human donor in good health. Each CDR3 is given with its conserved first and last residue. The D gene is left open where the match is weak. Some rows have no size entry. The others give once, few or many, or a class for an expanded clone.

clone_size	j_call	v_call	cdr3_length	d_call	cdr3_aa	cdr3_nt
-	TRBJ2-2	TRBV10-3	15	-	CATARDPTNTGELFF	TGTGCCACCGCCCGGGATCCTACGAACACCGGGGAGCTGTTTTTT
-	TRBJ2-1	TRBV6-4	16	TRBD1	CASSDLRTGKNNEQFF	TGTGCCAGCAGTGACCTAAGGACAGGGAAAAACAATGAGCAGTTCTTC
-	TRBJ2-7	TRBV5-6	15	-	CAGSLRRNRRYEQYF	TGTGCCGGCAGCTTGCGGCGGAACAGGCGCTACGAGCAGTACTTC
-	TRBJ1-1	TRBV4-1	14	TRBD1	CASSRDSYQREAFF	TGCGCCAGCAGCCGGGACAGCTATCAGCGTGAAGCTTTCTTT
-	TRBJ2-1	TRBV5-1	14	TRBD1	CASSLDRGRDEQFF	TGCGCCAGCAGCCTCGACAGGGGTCGGGATGAGCAGTTCTTC
-	TRBJ2-6	TRBV4-1	17	-	CASSHPGLPTGANVLTF	TGCGCCAGCAGCCATCCAGGGCTACCTACCGGGGCCAACGTCCTGACTTTC
-	TRBJ1-6	TRBV2	15	TRBD1	CASRARAGGNSPLHF	TGTGCCAGCAGGGCAAGGGCAGGGGGTAATTCACCCCTCCACTTT
-	TRBJ1-3	TRBV29-1	14	-	CSVDRRAGGNTIYF	TGCAGCGTCGATAGAAGAGCGGGGGGAAACACCATATATTTT
-	TRBJ1-4	TRBV2	15	-	CASSVVRGRDEKLFF	TGTGCCAGCAGTGTCGTACGGGGAAGGGATGAAAAACTGTTTTTT
-	TRBJ2-1	TRBV6-1	19	TRBD2	CASSEARLAGGRSYNEQFF	TGTGCCAGCAGTGAAGCCCGTCTAGCGGGGGGCAGAAGTTACAATGAGCAGTTCTTC
-	TRBJ1-1	TRBV4-3	14	-	CASSRHGRAPEAFF	TGCGCCAGCAGCCGACATGGCAGGGCCCCTGAAGCTTTCTTT
-	TRBJ1-1	TRBV7-2	14	-	CASSLLQDYTEAFF	TGTGCCAGCAGCTTATTGCAGGATTACACTGAAGCTTTCTTT
-	TRBJ2-3	TRBV12-5	17	TRBD2	CASGLVLTGGPTDTQYF	TGTGCTAGTGGTTTGGTACTTACGGGGGGACCCACAGATACGCAGTATTTT
-	TRBJ2-6	TRBV5-1	14	-	CASSSSTGANVLTF	TGCGCCAGCAGCTCATCTACTGGGGCCAACGTCCTGACTTTC
-	TRBJ2-1	TRBV9	17	-	CASSVATRPGNNNEQFF	TGTGCCAGCAGCGTAGCTACCCGGCCAGGGAACAACAATGAGCAGTTCTTC
-	TRBJ1-5	TRBV7-9	17	-	CASSLAFGSSPNQPQHF	TGTGCCAGCAGCTTAGCGTTTGGCAGTTCCCCCAATCAGCCCCAGCATTTT
once	TRBJ1-5	TRBV6-5	14	TRBD1	CASSDRGSNQPQHF	TGTGCCAGCAGCGACAGGGGTAGCAATCAGCCCCAGCATTTT
-	TRBJ1-6	TRBV4-3	15	-	CASSQDSQANSPLHF	TGCGCCAGCAGCCAAGATTCCCAGGCTAATTCACCCCTCCACTTT
few	TRBJ2-7	TRBV2	14	TRBD1	CASSEGVARTGQYF	TGTGCCAGCAGTGAAGGGGTTGCCCGGACAGGGCAGTACTTC
-	TRBJ1-5	TRBV18	19	-	CASSPRVGDKSSSNQPQHF	TGTGCCAGCTCACCCAGGGTCGGAGATAAATCGAGTAGCAATCAGCCCCAGCATTTT
-	TRBJ2-7	TRBV11-2	14	-	CASSLESRNYEQYF	TGTGCCAGCAGCTTAGAATCCAGGAACTACGAGCAGTACTTC
-	TRBJ2-7	TRBV4-3	16	-	CASSHSETGESYEQYF	TGCGCCAGCAGCCACTCAGAGACAGGAGAATCCTACGAGCAGTACTTC
-	TRBJ1-2	TRBV2	13	-	CASSPTGIYGYTF	TGTGCCAGCAGTCCTACAGGGATCTATGGCTACACCTTC